Below are 21 T cell receptor beta chains sequenced from a single sample in a study of cytomegalovirus exposure and HLA in healthy donors. 60 Vbeta and 13 Jbeta primers were used in PCR. TCRdb's table, derived via immunoSEQ multiplex PCR, lists solely in-frame clones and lacks some. In the table there are about 180,000 clones, 84% of which are singletons. The sample taken for sequencing was PBMCs. The origin of the receptors is a girl aged 2 to 9 in good health and CMV-seropositive.

The chain is built from TRBV19 and TRBJ1-2; no clear D. The V gene's germline CDR1 is LNHDA and CDR2 SQIVND (reference sequence). The CDR3 extends over 11 amino acids. The germline V and J ends were trimmed by 6 bases and 8 bases, with 10 bases remaining between them. The CDR3 loop reads CASRISGGYTF. The CDR3 DNA reads TGTGCCAGTAGGATCTCGGGAGGCTACACCTTC.

This clone was seen a single time. This chain links TRBV6-1 with TRBJ1-2, with D possibly being TRBD1 (6 bases). Per germline, CDR1 MNHNS and CDR2 SASEGT. Between the trimmed V and J ends, which lost 10 bases and 4 bases, there was a span of 22 bases. CDR3 length: 15 amino acids. The CDR3 loop is CATRDMLAPGYGYTF. The CDR3, as DNA: TGTGCCACCAGGGACATGCTTGCACCCGGCTATGGCTACACCTTC.

This clone came up once. The chain carries TRBV27 and TRBJ1-1; 10 bases agree with TRBD1. After removal of 5 bases from V and 5 bases from J, the junction contained 8 bases not matched to a gene. The length of the CDR3 is 15 residues. Looked up from germline, CDR1 is MNHEY and CDR2 is SMNVEV (reference sequence). The CDR3 reads CASSPGTGVRTEAFF. In nucleotides, the CDR3 is TGTGCCAGCAGTCCCGGGACAGGGGTTAGGACTGAAGCTTTCTTT.

The chain combines TRBV6-5 with TRBJ2-6; no firm D call. Germline V CDR1 and CDR2: MNHEY, SVGAGI. V was pared by 2 bases and J by 1 base, with 6 bases between. This CDR3 contains 15 residues. The CDR3 is CASSYGQSGANVLTF. CDR3 DNA: TGTGCCAGCAGTTACGGGCAGTCTGGGGCCAACGTCCTGACTTTC.

The rearrangement links TRBV9 to TRBJ2-1, with D tentatively TRBD2 (5 bases). In germline, CDR1 is SGDLS, CDR2 YYNGEE. The CDR3 has 16 amino acids. Trimming stripped 0 bases from V and 8 bases from J, with 18 bases between. The CDR3 is CASSVGPGFLGDEQFF. For the CDR3, the DNA is TGTGCCAGCAGCGTAGGGCCGGGGTTCCTAGGAGATGAGCAGTTCTTC.

The chain uses TRBV6-5 and TRBJ1-1, with D unresolved. The germline V gene has CDR1 MNHEY and CDR2 SVGAGI. Trimming removed 6 bases at V and 7 bases at J, with 21 bases between. This CDR3 comprises 15 residues. The CDR3 sequence is CASSKEGWGFSEAFF. The DNA for the CDR3 is TGTGCCAGCAGCAAGGAGGGCTGGGGTTTTAGTGAAGCTTTCTTT.

This clone was counted once. The J gene is TRBJ2-3, the V gene TRBV6-1, with TRBD1 identical over 9 bases. The trim removed 2 bases at V and 2 bases at J, leaving 2 bases unmatched. The CDR3 extends over 15 amino acids. The germline CDR1 and CDR2 sequences are MNHNS and SASEGT. The CDR3 DNA sequence: TGTGCCAGCAGTGAAAGGGACAGGGTCACAGATACGCAGTATTTT. It is translated as CASSERDRVTDTQYF.

This chain's CDR3 is CASSLKRTGGQQFF. The CDR3 DNA reads TGTGCCAGCAGCTTAAAACGGACGGGGGGGCAGCAGTTCTTC. This chain joins TRBV7-9 and TRBJ2-1; 8 nucleotides align to TRBD2. The CDR3 loop spans 14 amino acids. CDR1 SEHNR and CDR2 FQNEAQ come from the germline V gene (reference sequence). The J segment lost 11 bases and the V segment lost 2 bases, leaving 8 bases of the junction unmatched.

The chain joins TRBV2 to TRBJ1-5, with 7 bases lining up with TRBD1. CDR3 size: 14 residues. CDR1 SNHLY and CDR2 FYNNEI come from the germline V gene. J was trimmed by 5 bases and V by 10 bases; bases with no gene match: 11. In DNA form, the CDR3 reads TGTGCCACCCAACCAGGGGGACGGTATCAGCCCCAGCATTTT. Translation gives CATQPGGRYQPQHF.

The rearrangement joins TRBV5-4 to TRBJ1-2, with TRBD1 identical over 8 bases. Trimming cost V 5 bases and J 4 bases; bases outside gene matches: 13. CDR1 is SGHNT and CDR2 is YYREEE in the germline V gene (reference sequence). This CDR3 is 16 amino acids long. The CDR3 bases are TGTGCCAGCAGTTGGGACAGGAGTATGGTAGCCTATGGCTACACCTTC. Translating gives CASSWDRSMVAYGYTF.

This chain uses TRBV13 with TRBJ2-5, with 7 bases lining up with TRBD1. The J call may be incorrect, as the DNA end agrees better with TRBJ2-7. This CDR3 spans 15 amino acids. Germline CDR1 and CDR2: PRHDT and FYEKMQ (reference sequence). CDR3 in DNA: TGTGCCAGCAGCTCAAGACAGGGAAACCCCTACGAGCAGTACTTC. Protein sequence: CASSSRQGNPYEQYF.

The chain carries TRBV6-6 and TRBJ1-2; 7 bases align to TRBD1. The CDR3 has 11 residues. Trimming took 8 bases from V and 4 from J; bases not matched to a gene: 1. Germline V CDR1 and CDR2: MNHNY, SVGAGI (reference sequence). CDR3 protein: CASSGGYGYTF. The CDR3 DNA follows: TGTGCCAGCTCAGGGGGCTATGGCTACACCTTC.

The CDR3 DNA follows: TGTGCCAGCAGCCCACTTGAATTAAGCTCCTACAATGAGCAGTTCTTC. It is translated as CASSPLELSSYNEQFF. The V call is TRBV7-6, the J call TRBJ2-1; D not resolved. This CDR3 has 16 amino acids. Germline CDR1 and CDR2: SGHVS and FNYEAQ. V was shortened by 5 bases and J by 0 bases, with 14 bases between the two germline ends.

The rearrangement uses TRBV6-1 and TRBJ1-2; D remains ambiguous. Germline V gene lookup returns CDR1 MNHNS and CDR2 SASEGT. The CDR3 covers 13 residues. V was cut by 7 bases and J by 6 bases, with 15 bases left in between. In DNA, the CDR3 is TGTGCCAGCAAGGACGGGATGCGAAATGGCTACACCTTC. Encoded protein: CASKDGMRNGYTF.

The CDR3 reads CASSVGAGVNTEAFF. The CDR3 bases are TGTGCCAGTAGTGTGGGGGCAGGGGTGAACACTGAAGCTTTCTTT. This chain joins TRBV19 and TRBJ1-1; TRBD1 is a possible D gene (6 bases). V was shortened by 5 bases and J by 0 bases, with 13 bases between the two germline ends. This CDR3 comprises 15 residues. Germline V gene data show CDR1 as LNHDA and CDR2 as SQIVND (reference sequence).

This clone came up once. This sequence joins TRBV5-1 and TRBJ2-2; no firm D call. The germline CDR1 and CDR2 sequences are SGHRS and YFSETQ. The V gene lost 0 bases and the J gene lost 4 bases, with 10 bases spanning the gap. CDR3 length: 15 amino acids. As DNA, the CDR3 is TGCGCCAGCAGCTTGGTAGTCGCCCGCACCGGGGAGCTGTTTTTT. This encodes CASSLVVARTGELFF.

The J gene is TRBJ1-1, the V gene TRBV5-4, with 10 bases that match TRBD1. This CDR3 comprises 13 residues. The V gene end was trimmed by 5 bases and the J gene end by 4 bases; junction bases not matched to a gene: 2. Germline CDR1 and CDR2: SGHNT and YYREEE (reference sequence). This CDR3 reads CASSRTGGTEAFF. CDR3 DNA sequence: TGTGCCAGCAGTCGGACAGGGGGCACTGAAGCTTTCTTT. Drawing the rest from reference TRBV5-4 and TRBJ1-1, the complete variable domain is ETGVTQSPTHLIKTRGQQVTLRCSSQSGHNTVSWYQQALGQGPQFIFQYYREEENGRGNFPPRFSGLQFPNYSSELNVNALELDDSALYLCASSRTGGTEAFFGQGTRLTVV.

The V gene is TRBV4-1, the J gene TRBJ2-7; 8 bases match TRBD2. The ends lost 3 bases at V and 2 bases at J; junction bases unmatched: 6. CDR1 and CDR2 from the germline V gene are MGHRA and YSYEKL. This CDR3 comprises 15 residues. The CDR3 region has the DNA TGCGCCAGCAGCCATGCACCGGGAGGGCCCTACGAGCAGTACTTC. As protein: CASSHAPGGPYEQYF.

The V gene is TRBV10-1, the J gene TRBJ2-1; 8 bases map to TRBD2. With V trimmed by 8 bases and J by 4 bases, 7 bases remained unmatched. CDR1 WNHNN and CDR2 SYGVQD come from the germline V gene (reference sequence). This CDR3 region has 14 residues. The CDR3 spells CASGPGLAYNEQFF. The CDR3 nucleotides read TGCGCCAGCGGCCCCGGACTAGCATACAATGAGCAGTTCTTC.

The chain carries TRBV19 and TRBJ2-2; 7 positions match TRBD1. The germline gives CDR1 LNHDA, CDR2 SQIVND (reference sequence). With V trimmed by 4 bases and J by 7 bases, 9 bases remained unmatched. This CDR3 contains 15 residues. For the CDR3, the DNA is TGTGCCAGTAGTAGCAGGGGGATTTTAGTCGGGGAGCTGTTTTTT. Residues: CASSSRGILVGELFF.

The V call is TRBV5-4, the J call TRBJ2-3; D unresolved. Trimming shortened V by 0 bases and J by 2 bases, and 7 bases separated the two germline ends. CDR3 length: 14 residues. The germline gives CDR1 SGHNT, CDR2 YYREEE (reference sequence). The CDR3 loop is CASSLDRYTDTQYF. DNA for the CDR3: TGTGCCAGCAGCTTGGACAGATACACAGATACGCAGTATTTT.